Following are 8 T cell receptor beta chains from one sample sequenced in a study of T cells in Graves' hyperthyroidism and ophthalmopathy. Amplified TCR beta CDR3 regions came from RNA transcripts. Using the HTBI primer set, a first-round RT-PCR was run on the TCR CDR3. TCRdb re-called the multiplex PCR reads through MiXCR, storing one row per CDR3 protein. The table records 500,000 or so distinct CDR3 sequences, around 16% of them present only once. Sequenced: blood. These receptors were collected from a woman younger than 45 with Graves' ophthalmopathy.

This clonotype was seen at least ten times. The rearrangement joins TRBV6-1 to TRBJ2-7; TRBD1 matches 8 bases. The germline CDR1 and CDR2 sequences are MNHNS and SASEGT. V was pared by 5 bases and J by 3 bases, with 3 bases of the junction left unmatched. CDR3 length: 13 amino acids. This CDR3 reads CASSRDRIYEQYF. CDR3 coding DNA: TGTGCCAGCAGTCGGGACAGGATCTACGAGCAGTACTTC.

This clonotype was observed a handful of times. The V gene is TRBV12-3 or TRBV12-4, the J gene TRBJ2-7; possible D gene TRBD1, 6 bases. The CDR3 runs 13 residues. V gave up 6 bases and J gave up 6 bases, with 15 bases separating them. CDR3 in DNA: TGTGCCAGCAGCCAGTCGACAGGATCCGAGCAGTACTTC. It specifies CASSQSTGSEQYF.

The CDR3 here is CASSYTPGRVQETQYF. As DNA, the CDR3 is TGTGCCAGCAGTTACACCCCGGGGAGGGTTCAAGAGACCCAGTACTTC. The rearrangement joins TRBV6-5 to TRBJ2-5, with 7 bases matching TRBD2. The CDR3 runs 16 residues. From germline, CDR1 is MNHEY and CDR2 SVGAGI. V lost 2 bases and J lost 2; bases outside the gene matches: 8.

This clonotype was seen many times. The chain carries TRBV28 and TRBJ2-7; TRBD2 might be the D (7 bases). Trimming shortened V by 6 bases and J by 3 bases, and 21 bases separated the two germline ends. Germline CDR1 MDHEN, CDR2 SYDVKM. This CDR3 has 16 residues. The CDR3 region is CASRVGGLADSYEQYF. The CDR3, as DNA: TGTGCCAGCAGAGTTGGGGGCCTAGCGGATAGCTACGAGCAGTACTTC.

This clonotype was picked up many times. This sequence joins TRBV28 and TRBJ2-7; TRBD2 matches 9 bases. Looked up from germline, CDR1 is MDHEN and CDR2 is SYDVKM. The CDR3 spans 14 residues. Trimming removed 7 bases from V and 1 base from J; junction bases left unmatched: 5. CDR3 coding DNA: TGTGCCAGCACCTTGACTAGCGGTTCCTACGAGCAGTACTTC. It is translated as CASTLTSGSYEQYF.

This clonotype was observed many times. J is TRBJ2-2 and V is TRBV7-2, with D possibly TRBD2 on 6 matching bases. The germline V gene has CDR1 SGHTA and CDR2 FQGNSA. The CDR3 has 16 residues. Trimming cost V 6 bases and J 5 bases, with 19 bases left between them. The CDR3 coding sequence is TGTGCCAGCAGTCACAGGACGGCGGCGGGGACCGGGGAGCTGTTTTTT. It specifies CASSHRTAAGTGELFF. The full variable domain, rest sourced from reference TRBV7-2 and TRBJ2-2, is GAGVSQSPSNKVTEKGKDVELRCDPISGHTALYWYRQSLGQGLEFLIYFQGNSAPDKSGLPSDRFSAERTGGSVSTLTIQRTQQEDSAVYLCASSHRTAAGTGELFFGEGSRLTVL.

Worth noting for this clonotype: An end of the junction does not agree with germline; a read error may underlie this. V gene TRBV28 combines with J gene TRBJ1-2; 8 nucleotides match TRBD1. The CDR3 contains 12 residues. Germline V gene sequence: CDR1 MDHEN, CDR2 SYDVKM. The CDR3 DNA follows: TGTGCCAGCTCCAGGGGGCTAGCGGGCTGCACCTTC. Its translation: CASSRGLAGCTF.

The chain has TRBV7-8 and TRBJ1-3; possible D gene TRBD1, 6 bases. The germline V gene has CDR1 SGHVS and CDR2 FQNEAQ. This CDR3 has 15 residues. Trimming pared 8 bases from V and 4 bases from J, leaving 18 bases between. The CDR3 protein is CASHSEGVAGNTIYF. The CDR3 region has the DNA TGTGCCAGCCACTCCGAGGGGGTGGCCGGAAACACCATATATTTT.